This T cell receptor beta chain was recorded in a study of response to subunit inactivated influenza vaccine. The study, taken as a whole, reports: Authors proposed each seasonal influenza vaccination draws in few new T cells.

Remarks on this clonotype: What it binds is unknown.

One entry per CDR3 protein, called by TCRdb with MiXCR from the RT-PCR reads. This table holds 600,000 to 700,000 distinct CDR3 sequences, approximately 14% found once. The V segment lost 1 base and the J segment 3 bases; nucleotides outside the gene matches: 4. The CDR3 has 16 amino acids. CDR1 is SEHNR and CDR2 is FQNEAQ in the germline V gene (reference sequence). Here the sequenced sample was PBMCs from blood, taken 14 days before vaccination. The chain uses TRBV7-9 and TRBJ2-3; 10 bases match TRBD2. The origin of this receptor is a man aged 45-65 years who received an inactivated influenza vaccine. CDR3 sequence reads: CASSLVSSGRTDTQYF. The DNA for the CDR3 is TGTGCCAGCAGCTTAGTTTCTAGCGGGAGAACAGATACGCAGTATTTT.